These T cell receptor beta chains were read from a single sample in a study of blood T cell repertoires in COVID-19. The table came from immunoSEQ multiplex PCR; TCRdb's copy has only in-frame clones and leaves some out. The profile shows more than 250,000 clones, around nine tenths of them singletons. The material sequenced was PBMCs or T cells enriched from blood (not recorded which). Source of these receptors: a woman aged 18 to 35 who had recovered from COVID-19. CDR3s include the opening cysteine and the closing phenylalanine or tryptophan. D genes are given only for firm matches. Clone sizes are given selectively: once, few, many, or a class where the clone is expanded.

V: TRBV30; length: 15; J: TRBJ1-2; size: once; D: -; DNA: TGTGCCTGGAGTGTACGAGGGAGGTATGGCTATGGCTACACCTTC; CDR3: CAWSVRGRYGYGYTF
V: TRBV19; length: 16; J: TRBJ2-3; size: -; D: TRBD1; DNA: TGTGCCAGTAGAATATCCGGGACAGGATCCACAGATACGCAGTATTTT; CDR3: CASRISGTGSTDTQYF
V: TRBV7-9; length: 13; J: TRBJ1-1; size: -; D: -; DNA: TGTGCCTCCGGGGGGGATAGGACCTCTGAAGCTTTCTTT; CDR3: CASGGDRTSEAFF
V: TRBV9; length: 13; J: TRBJ2-7; size: once; D: -; DNA: TGTGCCAGCAGCGGGTCCGGGGAATACGAGCAGTACTTC; CDR3: CASSGSGEYEQYF
V: TRBV27; length: 15; J: TRBJ1-6; size: -; D: TRBD1; DNA: TGTGCCAGCAGTTTAAGGGGGACAGGCAATTCACCCCTCCACTTT; CDR3: CASSLRGTGNSPLHF
V: TRBV6-4; length: 16; J: TRBJ1-2; size: medium-sized; D: TRBD1; DNA: TGTGCCAGCAGTGACACGGGACAGGCGAACGTCTATGGCTACACCTTC; CDR3: CASSDTGQANVYGYTF
V: TRBV5-1; length: 16; J: TRBJ1-2; size: -; D: TRBD1; DNA: TGCGCCAGCAGCTTAAAGACAGGGACGACATCATATGGCTACACCTTC; CDR3: CASSLKTGTTSYGYTF
V: TRBV9; length: 14; J: TRBJ1-3; size: -; D: -; DNA: TGTGCCAGCAGCGTAGCAGGGACTGGAAACACCATATATTTT; CDR3: CASSVAGTGNTIYF
V: TRBV3-1/TRBV3-2; length: 17; J: TRBJ2-5; size: -; D: TRBD2; DNA: TGTGCCAGCAGCCAACCCCGGGGACTAGCGGGGCAAGAGACCCAGTACTTC; CDR3: CASSQPRGLAGQETQYF
V: TRBV11-3; length: 16; J: TRBJ2-3; size: -; D: TRBD2; DNA: TGTGCCAGCAGCCTTGCGGGGTCCGGGGGGACAGATACGCAGTATTTT; CDR3: CASSLAGSGGTDTQYF
V: TRBV4-3; length: 16; J: TRBJ2-1; size: -; D: TRBD2; DNA: TGCGCCAGCAGCCAAACAGACCGGGGGGGCGTTAATGAGCAGTTCTTC; CDR3: CASSQTDRGGVNEQFF
V: TRBV12-5; length: 13; J: TRBJ1-5; size: -; D: -; DNA: TGTGCTAGTGGTTTGGTACGGGGTCAGCCCCAGCATTTT; CDR3: CASGLVRGQPQHF
V: TRBV7-8; length: 16; J: TRBJ2-1; size: -; D: TRBD2; DNA: TGTGCCAGCAGCCCCATAGCGGGAGGGCCTGTCAATGAGCAGTTCTTC; CDR3: CASSPIAGGPVNEQFF
V: TRBV27; length: 14; J: TRBJ1-2; size: -; D: TRBD1; DNA: TGTGCCAGCAGTCCGGACAGGGGGTTCTATGGCTACACCTTC; CDR3: CASSPDRGFYGYTF
V: TRBV25-1; length: 14; J: TRBJ1-3; size: few; D: -; DNA: TGTGCCAGCAGCGGCGGGGTTCACGGAAACACCATATATTTT; CDR3: CASSGGVHGNTIYF
V: TRBV7-9; length: 13; J: TRBJ1-1; size: once; D: -; DNA: TGTGCCAGCAGCTTTGGCAGAAACACTGAAGCTTTCTTT; CDR3: CASSFGRNTEAFF
V: TRBV5-1; length: 14; J: TRBJ1-2; size: -; D: TRBD1; DNA: TGCGCCAGCAGCCCGGGACAGCTGAACTATGGCTACACCTTC; CDR3: CASSPGQLNYGYTF
V: TRBV7-9; length: 16; J: TRBJ2-2; size: few; D: -; DNA: TGTGCCAGCAGCCCGAGGCAGGGCCTGCGTGGCGGGGAGCTGTTTTTT; CDR3: CASSPRQGLRGGELFF
V: TRBV4-1; length: 17; J: TRBJ1-5; size: -; D: -; DNA: TGCGCCAGCAGCCAAGAGCTGACGGCCAGGGGAAATCAGCCCCAGCATTTT; CDR3: CASSQELTARGNQPQHF